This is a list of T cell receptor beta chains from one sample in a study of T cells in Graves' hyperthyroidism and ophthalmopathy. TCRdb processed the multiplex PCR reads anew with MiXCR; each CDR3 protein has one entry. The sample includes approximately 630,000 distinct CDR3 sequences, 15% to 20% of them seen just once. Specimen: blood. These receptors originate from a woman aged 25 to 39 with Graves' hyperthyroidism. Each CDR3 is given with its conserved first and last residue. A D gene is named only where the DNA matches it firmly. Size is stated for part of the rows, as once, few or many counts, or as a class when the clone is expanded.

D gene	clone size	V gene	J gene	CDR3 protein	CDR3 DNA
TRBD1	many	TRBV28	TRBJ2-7	CASSLLSGQTYEQYF	TGTGCCAGCAGTTTATTATCGGGACAGACCTACGAGCAGTACTTC
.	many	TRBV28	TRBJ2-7	CASRNTGPYEQYF	TGTGCCAGCAGAAATACAGGACCCTACGAGCAGTACTTC
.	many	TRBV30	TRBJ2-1	CAWSGPHRVAYNEQFF	TGTGCCTGGAGTGGCCCCCACAGGGTAGCGTACAATGAGCAGTTCTTC
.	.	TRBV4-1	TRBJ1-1	CASSQGGTGVDTEAFF	TGCGCCAGCAGCCAAGGAGGAACTGGGGTTGACACTGAAGCTTTCTTT
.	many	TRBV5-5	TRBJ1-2	CASSLAAGANYGYTF	TGTGCCAGCAGCTTGGCGGCAGGGGCTAACTATGGCTACACCTTC
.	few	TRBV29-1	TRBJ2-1	CSVEVPEIGEQFF	TGCAGCGTTGAAGTACCGGAGATCGGTGAGCAGTTCTTC
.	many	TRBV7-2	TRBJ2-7	CASSLTPSVHEQYF	TGTGCCAGCAGCTTAACTCCTAGCGTTCACGAGCAGTACTTC
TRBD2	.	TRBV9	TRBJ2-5	CASSVDGGGETQYF	TGTGCCAGCAGCGTAGACGGGGGGGGAGAGACCCAGTACTTC
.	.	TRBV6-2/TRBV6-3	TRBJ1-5	CASSYSLALNQPQHF	TGTGCCAGCAGTTACTCTTTAGCTCTCAATCAGCCCCAGCATTTT
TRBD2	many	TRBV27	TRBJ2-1	CASSFGLVGEQFF	TGTGCCAGCAGTTTCGGACTAGTTGGTGAGCAGTTCTTC
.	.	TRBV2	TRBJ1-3	CASSRTVISGNTIYF	TGTGCCAGCAGCAGGACGGTTATCTCTGGAAACACCATATATTTT
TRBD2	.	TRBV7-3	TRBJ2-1	CASSLAGGADSYNEQFF	TGTGCCAGCAGCCTCGCGGGGGGAGCGGACTCCTACAATGAGCAGTTCTTC
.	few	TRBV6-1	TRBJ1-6	CASSLQGDNSPLHF	TGTGCCAGCAGTTTACAGGGAGATAATTCACCCCTCCACTTT
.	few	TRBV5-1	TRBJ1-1	CASNLQGSNTEAFF	TGCGCCAGCAACTTACAGGGCTCGAACACTGAAGCTTTCTTT
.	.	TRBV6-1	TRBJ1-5	CASKGSQPQHF	TGTGCCAGCAAAGGGAGTCAGCCCCAGCATTTT
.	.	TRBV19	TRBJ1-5	CASSIAPARGNQPQHF	TGTGCCAGTAGTATCGCCCCTGCCAGGGGCAATCAGCCCCAGCATTTT
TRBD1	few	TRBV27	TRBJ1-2	CASSPGTGWLNGYTF	TGTGCCAGCAGTCCCGGGACAGGGTGGCTAAACGGCTACACCTTC
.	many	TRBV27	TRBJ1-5	CASSLRGSGQPQHF	TGTGCCAGCAGTTTGAGGGGATCGGGGCAGCCCCAGCATTTT
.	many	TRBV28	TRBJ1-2	CASRQGPSPNYGYTF	TGTGCCAGCAGACAGGGACCCTCCCCTAACTATGGCTACACCTTC
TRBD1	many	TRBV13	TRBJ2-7	CASRQGVHEQYF	TGTGCCAGCAGACAGGGGGTGCACGAGCAGTACTTC
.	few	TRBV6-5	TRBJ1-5	CASSMGPLGNQPQHF	TGTGCCAGCAGTATGGGACCCCTAGGTAATCAGCCCCAGCATTTT
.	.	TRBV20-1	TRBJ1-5	CSAREAGSLSNQPQHF	TGCAGTGCTAGAGAGGCGGGCTCTCTTAGCAATCAGCCCCAGCATTTT
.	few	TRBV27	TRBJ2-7	CASSLRGILYEQYF	TGTGCCAGCAGTTTACGGGGAATTCTCTACGAGCAGTACTTC
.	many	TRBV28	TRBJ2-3	CASSSTGPFTDTQYF	TGTGCCAGCAGTTCGACGGGACCTTTCACAGATACGCAGTATTTT